One and the same sample provided the 14 T cell receptor beta chains below, sequenced in a study of neurological immune-mediated disorders. TCRdb redid the calling of the 5' RACE reads with MiXCR, one entry per CDR3 protein. This sample yields under 65,000 distinct CDR3 sequences, of which under 30% are seen a single time; about 4.5% belongs to the top ten. Regarding time point: technical triplicate 2. The sequencing input was PBMCs. All receptors derive from a man in his fifties or sixties with HTLV-1-associated myelopathy (HAM/TSP).

There are many counts of this clonotype. CDR3 sequence reads: CASGISQGWDQPQHF. CDR3 coding DNA: TGTGCCAGCGGTATATCACAGGGGTGGGATCAGCCCCAGCATTTT. The gene calls are TRBV6-2 or TRBV6-3 and TRBJ1-5; 7 bases line up with TRBD1. Germline V lookup: CDR1 MNHEY, CDR2 SVGEGT. The trim removed 8 bases at V and 5 bases at J, leaving 12 bases unmatched. The CDR3 length is 15 residues.

This clonotype showed up many times. This chain links TRBV10-3 with TRBJ2-5; D may match TRBD1 or TRBD2 (5 bases each). Trimming took 8 bases from V and 3 from J, leaving 16 bases between them. Germline values: CDR1 ENHRY, CDR2 SYGVKD. The CDR3 covers 14 residues. Here the CDR3 DNA reads TGTGCCATCTCGGGGCAGTTGGAAAAAGAGACCCAGTACTTC. Amino acid sequence: CAISGQLEKETQYF.

This clonotype showed up many times. The chain is built from TRBV7-9 and TRBJ2-7, with 12 bases that match TRBD2. Germline assignment: CDR1 SEHNR and CDR2 FQNEAQ (reference sequence). The CDR3 contains 16 residues. V lost 4 bases, J lost 7 bases, and 11 bases stayed unmatched. CDR3 in amino acids: CASSSTSGRFLGEQYF. DNA of the CDR3: TGTGCCAGCAGCTCAACTAGCGGGAGGTTTTTGGGAGAGCAGTACTTC.

This clonotype was counted many times. The CDR3, as DNA: TGCGCCAGCAGCTCCGGGACAGCCCGAAGTTGGTACGAGCAGTACTTC. As protein: CASSSGTARSWYEQYF. The chain carries TRBV5-1 and TRBJ2-7; TRBD1 matches 7 bases. Germline V gives CDR1 SGHRS, CDR2 YFSETQ. With 3 bases clipped from V and 4 bases from J, the junction kept 13 bases outside the gene matches. CDR3 length: 16 residues.

This clonotype was detected only a few times. Here the CDR3 DNA reads TGTGCCTGGAGTGTTGGAAGAAGGGCCCTCGGGAACACTGAAGCTTTCTTT. Encoded protein: CAWSVGRRALGNTEAFF. The chain links TRBV30 to TRBJ1-1; D is uncertain. V was shortened by 0 bases and J by 1 base, with 18 bases between the two germline ends. This CDR3 comprises 17 residues. CDR1 is GTSNPN, CDR2 SVGIG, per germline (reference sequence).

In this sample, this clonotype turned up many times. DNA for the CDR3: TGCGCCAGCAGATCAGCAGTAGGTCTCTCGACAGGGTACGGTGAAAAACTGTTTTTT. Translation gives CASRSAVGLSTGYGEKLFF. V is TRBV5-1 and J is TRBJ1-4, with 7 bases fitting TRBD1. Trimming took 5 bases from V and 7 from J; bases not matched to a gene: 23. CDR1 and CDR2 (germline): SGHRS, YFSETQ. The CDR3 is 19 amino acids.

This chain's CDR3 is CASSPQGRVDETQYF. The CDR3 DNA reads as TGTGCCAGCAGTCCCCAGGGAAGGGTGGACGAGACCCAGTACTTC. The gene calls are TRBV12-3 or TRBV12-4 and TRBJ2-5, with a weak D call TRBD1 (5 bases). The V end was cut by 5 bases, the J end by 5 bases, with 18 bases between. The CDR3 covers 15 residues.

This clonotype appeared many times. The rearrangement uses TRBV15 and TRBJ1-3; the D gene is possibly TRBD1 (5 bases). The CDR3 runs 14 residues. Per the germline V gene, CDR1 is LNHNV and CDR2 is YYDKDF (reference sequence). The V gene lost 0 bases and the J gene lost 5 bases, with 8 bases spanning the gap. CDR3 region: CATSRDLDRNTIYF. DNA for the CDR3: TGTGCCACCAGCAGAGATCTGGACAGAAACACCATATATTTT.

This clonotype has at least ten counts. The chain carries TRBV6-5 and TRBJ1-4; no clear D. Germline lookup yields CDR1 MNHEY and CDR2 SVGAGI. V lost 0 bases and J 8 bases, leaving 10 bases between the germline ends. The CDR3 length is 14 residues. CDR3 sequence (DNA): TGTGCCAGCAGTTACTCGAAGATGAACGAAAAACTGTTTTTT. It translates to CASSYSKMNEKLFF.

A few counts support this clonotype. The chain employs TRBV6-5 and TRBJ1-1, with D possibly matching TRBD1 (5 bases). Germline V gene sequence: CDR1 MNHEY, CDR2 SVGAGI. The CDR3 length is 14 residues. With 5 bases removed from V and 7 bases from J, the gap between germline ends came to 17 bases. The CDR3 DNA reads as TGTGCCAGCAGTACCTCTGGGACCTACCATGAAGCTTTCTTT. Protein sequence: CASSTSGTYHEAFF.

This clonotype was counted at least ten times. The rearrangement uses TRBV12-3 or TRBV12-4 and TRBJ2-1, with TRBD1 matching 8 bases. Trimming at V came to 5 bases and at J to 5 bases, leaving 8 bases not matched to a gene. The CDR3 totals 15 residues. CDR3 DNA sequence: TGTGCCAGCAGTCCCGGGACAGGTGAACACAATGAGCAGTTCTTC. This translates into CASSPGTGEHNEQFF.

V and J are TRBV20-1 and TRBJ1-1, with 7 bases matching TRBD1. The CDR3 is 14 amino acids. J was trimmed by 4 bases and V by 0 bases; bases with no gene match: 5. The germline gives CDR1 DFQATT, CDR2 SNEGSKA (reference sequence). The CDR3: CSAREPRGATEAFF. CDR3 nucleotide sequence: TGCAGTGCTAGAGAGCCCAGGGGGGCCACTGAAGCTTTCTTT.

This clonotype was recorded many times. V usage is TRBV12-3 or TRBV12-4 and J usage is TRBJ1-2; perhaps TRBD1 as D (5 bases). Trimming pared 3 bases from V and 4 bases from J, leaving 9 bases between. The CDR3 extends over 13 amino acids. For the CDR3, the DNA is TGTGCCAGCAGTTTTGGGGCTATCTATGGCTACACCTTC. Translated: CASSFGAIYGYTF.

This chain uses TRBV11-2 with TRBJ1-3, with 7 positions matching TRBD1. V lost 4 bases to trimming and J lost 4 bases; unmatched junction nucleotides: 4. The CDR3 runs 14 residues. Looked up from germline, CDR1 is SGHAT and CDR2 is FQNNGV. The chain's CDR3 is CASSSTGSGNTIYF. The CDR3 DNA sequence: TGTGCCAGCAGCTCGACAGGGTCAGGAAACACCATATATTTT.